This is a list of T cell receptor beta chains from one sample in a study of Graves' ophthalmopathy and Graves' hyperthyroidism. TCRdb itself ran the multiplex PCR reads through MiXCR, one entry per CDR3 protein. Of around 50,000 distinct CDR3 sequences listed, around half were seen once; the top ten hold about 25%. The sequencing input was peripheral blood. The receptors derive from an adult man with Graves' ophthalmopathy. Both conserved end residues are part of each CDR3. D genes are given only for firm matches. The listing skips clone size in some rows; elsewhere it reads once, few, many or a size class.

j_call	v_call	clone_size	d_call	cdr3_aa	cdr3_nt
TRBJ1-6	TRBV2	NA	NA	CASSVEGSGRLHF	TGTGCCAGCAGTGTAGAAGGTTCGGGCCGGCTCCACTTT
TRBJ2-7	TRBV7-2	NA	NA	CASSSQWTYSYEQYF	TGTGCCAGCAGCTCACAGTGGACTTACTCCTACGAGCAGTACTTC
TRBJ1-4	TRBV10-3	many	NA	CAISGSAVGRGEEKLFF	TGTGCCATCAGTGGGTCGGCGGTCGGGCGGGGTGAGGAAAAACTGTTTTTT
TRBJ2-7	TRBV2	many	NA	CASVREAGGPRNEQYF	TGTGCCAGCGTTCGGGAGGCAGGGGGCCCCCGTAATGAGCAGTACTTC
TRBJ2-7	TRBV6-6	NA	NA	CASSYVTNGHFEQYF	TGTGCCAGTAGTTACGTAACTAACGGACACTTCGAGCAGTACTTC
TRBJ1-4	TRBV7-2	once	NA	CGSGPGGGGDEKLFF	TGTGGCAGCGGCCCCGGGGGGGGAGGGGATGAAAAACTGTTTTTT
TRBJ1-1	TRBV28	NA	TRBD1	CASSAGTGAEAFF	TGTGCCAGCTCGGCCGGGACAGGGGCGGAAGCTTTCTTT
TRBJ1-5	TRBV2	medium-sized	NA	CASSVRVNQPQHF	TGTGCCAGCAGTGTCAGGGTCAATCAGCCCCAGCATTTT
TRBJ1-5	TRBV3-1	many	NA	CASSADEGNQPQHF	TGTGCCAGCTCTGCGGACGAGGGCAATCAGCCCCAGCATTTT
TRBJ2-1	TRBV20-1	NA	TRBD2	CSARVGGVPYNEQFF	TGCAGTGCTAGAGTGGGGGGGGTACCCTACAATGAGCAGTTCTTC
TRBJ2-4	TRBV9	NA	TRBD1	CASSVGQGENIQYF	TGTGCCAGCAGCGTAGGGCAGGGGGAGAACATTCAGTACTTC
TRBJ1-2	TRBV28	many	NA	CASSSGAQGGYTF	TGTGCCAGCAGCTCAGGGGCTCAAGGGGGCTACACCTTC
TRBJ2-1	TRBV20-1	once	TRBD2	CSARGGRAYNEQFF	TGCAGTGCTAGGGGCGGGAGGGCCTACAATGAGCAGTTCTTC
TRBJ1-1	TRBV7-9	NA	NA	CASSLWDMMNTEAFF	TGTGCCAGCAGCTTATGGGACATGATGAACACTGAAGCTTTCTTT
TRBJ1-1	TRBV7-9	NA	NA	CASRKTGKTEAFF	TGTGCCAGCAGAAAAACAGGGAAAACTGAAGCTTTCTTT
TRBJ2-3	TRBV20-1	NA	NA	CSACLPHWSSTDTQYF	TGCAGTGCCTGTCTCCCACACTGGAGTAGCACAGATACGCAGTATTTT
TRBJ2-3	TRBV20-1	NA	NA	CSARDLRGGDHTQYF	TGCAGTGCTAGAGATCTTAGGGGGGGTGATCATACGCAGTATTTT
TRBJ2-1	TRBV6-4	NA	TRBD1	CASSEGTGGNEQFF	TGTGCCAGCAGTGAGGGGACAGGGGGCAATGAGCAGTTCTTC
TRBJ1-2	TRBV18	few	NA	CASSPGANYGYTF	TGTGCCAGCTCACCAGGGGCTAACTATGGCTACACCTTC
TRBJ1-1	TRBV7-9	many	NA	CASSLTGSNTEAFF	TGTGCCAGCAGCTTAACCGGCAGTAACACTGAAGCTTTCTTT
TRBJ2-1	TRBV7-9	NA	NA	CASSLGRSQNEQFF	TGTGCCAGCAGCTTAGGCAGGAGTCAGAATGAGCAGTTCTTC
TRBJ1-2	TRBV7-9	NA	NA	CASSLAGGASYGYTF	TGTGCCAGCAGCTTAGCGGGGGGCGCTAGCTATGGCTACACCTTC
TRBJ2-1	TRBV7-2	NA	TRBD2	CASSLTSGAYNEQFF	TGTGCCAGCAGCCTTACTAGCGGAGCTTACAATGAGCAGTTCTTC
TRBJ1-5	TRBV2	many	NA	CASSEDGGFNQPQHF	TGTGCCAGCAGTGAGGACGGCGGATTTAATCAGCCCCAGCATTTT
TRBJ2-7	TRBV5-6	NA	TRBD1	CASRRTGSYEQYF	TGTGCCAGCAGGCGGACAGGATCCTACGAGCAGTACTTC
TRBJ2-3	TRBV29-1	many	NA	CSHTRNTDTQYF	TGCAGCCACACTAGGAACACAGATACGCAGTATTTT
TRBJ2-7	TRBV10-3	NA	TRBD1	CAISGDSYYEQYF	TGTGCCATCAGTGGGGACAGCTACTACGAGCAGTACTTC
TRBJ2-3	TRBV5-1	NA	NA	CASSLAGGAQGEQYF	TGCGCCAGCAGCTTGGCCGGAGGGGCGCAGGGTGAGCAGTATTTT
TRBJ2-6	TRBV14	once	NA	CASSPNRGGRSGANVLTF	TGTGCCAGCAGCCCCAACAGGGGGGGACGCTCTGGGGCCAACGTCCTGACTTTC
TRBJ2-1	TRBV7-4	once	TRBD2	CASSSPLTAGGGEQFF	TGTGCCAGCAGCTCCCCCCTTACGGCGGGGGGTGGTGAGCAGTTCTTC
TRBJ2-3	TRBV20-1	many	NA	CSASGRSSTDTQYF	TGCAGTGCCAGTGGGAGGAGCAGCACAGATACGCAGTATTTT
TRBJ1-1	TRBV2	NA	NA	CASNLNAGDEAFF	TGTGCCAGCAACCTAAATGCGGGGGATGAAGCTTTCTTT
TRBJ2-2	TRBV28	few	NA	CASSIPRGPNTGELFF	TGTGCCAGCAGTATTCCGAGGGGCCCGAACACCGGGGAGCTGTTTTTT
TRBJ2-2	TRBV10-1	NA	NA	CASSASGELFF	TGCGCCAGCAGTGCTAGCGGGGAGCTGTTTTTT
TRBJ2-2	TRBV19	medium-sized	NA	CASSIGAGFTGELFF	TGTGCCAGTAGTATCGGCGCGGGATTCACCGGGGAGCTGTTTTTT
TRBJ2-1	TRBV7-2	many	NA	CASSLVPGVLTDEQFF	TGTGCCAGCAGCTTAGTACCAGGGGTCCTTACAGATGAGCAGTTCTTC
TRBJ2-3	TRBV24-1	few	NA	CATSDLGRATDTQYF	TGTGCCACCAGTGATTTAGGTAGGGCGACAGATACGCAGTATTTT
TRBJ2-5	TRBV11-2	many	TRBD1	CASTLGQGGIETQYF	TGTGCCAGCACCCTGGGACAGGGGGGCATAGAGACCCAGTACTTC
TRBJ2-1	TRBV28	many	TRBD2	CASSSSGSSSYNEQFF	TGTGCCAGCAGTTCTAGCGGGAGTAGCTCCTACAATGAGCAGTTCTTC
TRBJ2-4	TRBV4-1	many	NA	CASSQEPEVAIQYF	TGCGCCAGCAGCCAAGAACCAGAGGTGGCCATTCAGTACTTC
TRBJ1-5	TRBV24-1	medium-sized	NA	CATMEAGGQPQHF	TGTGCCACCATGGAGGCGGGAGGTCAGCCCCAGCATTTT
TRBJ2-3	TRBV4-1	many	TRBD2	CASRPGTSGAYTDTQYF	TGCGCCAGCAGACCCGGGACTAGCGGGGCCTACACAGATACGCAGTATTTT
TRBJ2-3	TRBV4-2	NA	NA	CASSQEVVTDTQYF	TGTGCCAGCAGCCAAGAAGTGGTGACAGATACGCAGTATTTT
TRBJ1-2	TRBV20-1	NA	NA	CSGWRLGDYGYTF	TGCAGTGGGTGGAGGTTGGGTGACTATGGCTACACCTTC
TRBJ1-4	TRBV28	many	TRBD1	CASSRGPSLGEKLFF	TGTGCCAGCAGTAGGGGGCCGTCCTTAGGTGAAAAACTGTTTTTT
TRBJ2-6	TRBV19	NA	NA	CASAQGPGANVLTF	TGTGCCAGTGCTCAGGGTCCTGGGGCCAACGTCCTGACTTTC
TRBJ2-2	TRBV5-1	NA	TRBD2	CASSLLAGGPKGELFF	TGCGCCAGCAGCTTACTAGCGGGAGGGCCGAAGGGGGAGCTGTTTTTT
TRBJ1-2	TRBV12-3/TRBV12-4	NA	NA	CASSFRLADTF	TGTGCCAGCAGTTTCCGGCTAGCGGACACCTTC
TRBJ1-2	TRBV29-1	NA	TRBD1	CSVVGTGEGYTF	TGCAGCGTTGTTGGGACAGGGGAAGGCTACACCTTC
TRBJ1-4	TRBV18	many	NA	CASSSTGRNEKLFF	TGTGCCAGCTCATCTACAGGGCGGAATGAAAAACTGTTTTTT
TRBJ2-7	TRBV9	NA	TRBD1	CASSVGGTGGDEQYF	TGTGCCAGCAGCGTAGGTGGGACAGGGGGAGACGAGCAGTACTTC
TRBJ2-1	TRBV15	medium-sized	NA	CATSGRHEQFF	TGTGCCACCAGTGGCAGGCACGAGCAGTTCTTC
TRBJ2-6	TRBV18	NA	NA	CASSGDGPHLRGANVLTF	TGTGCCAGCTCCGGGGACGGGCCCCATCTACGTGGGGCCAACGTCCTGACTTTC
TRBJ2-3	TRBV7-8	few	TRBD2	CASSYDLAGGGRSTDTQYF	TGTGCCAGCAGCTATGATCTAGCGGGAGGAGGTAGAAGCACAGATACGCAGTATTTT